These 13 T cell receptor beta chains were sequenced from one sample in a study of T cell responses to AZD1222 COVID-19 vaccine. Some clones are missing from TCRdb's copy, which holds only in-frame ones; the method was immunoSEQ multiplex PCR. The data show 99,000 or so clones, 88% seen once. Here the sequenced sample was peripheral blood, taken on day 0 of AZD1222 vaccination. Receptors originate from an adult in good health.

The chain couples TRBV30 to TRBJ2-7, with no clear D. This CDR3 contains 13 residues. In germline, CDR1 is GTSNPN, CDR2 SVGIG (reference sequence). Trimming removed 8 bases at V and 3 bases at J, with 17 bases between. CDR3 region: CAGKDGSLYEQYF. The DNA of the CDR3 is TGTGCCGGGAAGGACGGGTCCCTCTACGAGCAGTACTTC.

The chain employs TRBV18 and TRBJ2-3; 10 positions match TRBD2. CDR1 is KGHSH, CDR2 LQKENI, per germline. The CDR3 is 15 amino acids. Trimming at V came to 2 bases and at J to 6 bases, leaving 5 bases not matched to a gene. The CDR3 reads CASSPSSGRRDTQYF. CDR3 DNA: TGTGCCAGCTCACCATCTAGCGGGAGACGTGATACGCAGTATTTT.

The chain links TRBV30 to TRBJ2-1; D assignment may be TRBD1 or TRBD2 (5 bases each). Germline V gene lookup returns CDR1 GTSNPN and CDR2 SVGIG (reference sequence). This CDR3 region has 12 residues. V was pared by 1 base and J by 12 bases, with 13 bases between. The CDR3 nucleotides read TGTGCCTGGAGTGAAGCGGCTGGGGGGCAGTTCTTC. It yields the protein CAWSEAAGGQFF.

This clone was seen at least ten times. This chain joins TRBV20-1 and TRBJ2-5; the match to TRBD2 covers 12 bases. The CDR3 extends over 15 amino acids. V shed 3 bases and J 3 bases; nucleotides not matched to a gene: 5. CDR1 is DFQATT, CDR2 SNEGSKA, per germline (reference sequence). CDR3 residues: CSASPTSGRKETQYF. The CDR3 DNA reads as TGCAGTGCTAGTCCCACTAGCGGGAGGAAAGAGACCCAGTACTTC.

This sequence joins TRBV6-5 and TRBJ2-3; no clear D gene. Deletions cut 5 bases from V and 2 bases from J, with 8 bases between. CDR3 length: 13 residues. In germline, CDR1 is MNHEY, CDR2 SVGAGI. The CDR3 is CASSPTDTDTQYF. The CDR3 region has the DNA TGTGCCAGCAGTCCGACCGACACAGATACGCAGTATTTT.

The chain links TRBV27 to TRBJ2-5; D tentatively fits TRBD1 or TRBD2 (5 bases each). Germline CDR1 MNHEY, CDR2 SMNVEV (reference sequence). The CDR3 extends over 14 amino acids. The V end was cut by 3 bases, the J end by 1 base, with 9 bases between. The CDR3 protein is CASSLAGSQETQYF. DNA for the CDR3: TGTGCCAGCAGTTTGGCAGGGAGCCAAGAGACCCAGTACTTC.

This clone was seen a single time. The V gene is TRBV4-2, the J gene TRBJ2-1; D uncertain. Germline V lookup: CDR1 LGHNA, CDR2 YNFKEQ. This CDR3 has 15 amino acids. The germline V and J ends were trimmed by 1 base and 4 bases, with 11 bases remaining between them. CDR3 protein: CASSQGTQVYNEQFF. In DNA, the CDR3 is TGTGCCAGCAGCCAAGGGACCCAGGTATACAATGAGCAGTTCTTC.

This chain connects TRBV28 to TRBJ2-5, with 7 bases aligning to TRBD2. The germline V gene has CDR1 MDHEN and CDR2 SYDVKM. The CDR3 totals 17 residues. V gave up 5 bases and J gave up 9 bases; unmatched junction bases: 21. CDR3 protein: CASSPRHEGTISWSQYF. CDR3 nucleotide sequence: TGTGCCAGCAGTCCCCGACATGAAGGGACTATAAGTTGGTCCCAGTACTTC. Variable domain in full (rest from reference TRBV28 and TRBJ2-5): DVKVTQSSRYLVKRTGEKVFLECVQDMDHENMFWYRQDPGLGLRLIYFSYDVKMKEKGDIPEGYSVSREKKERFSLILESASTNQTSMYLCASSPRHEGTISWSQYFGPGTRLLVL.

V is TRBV12-2 and J is TRBJ1-2. TRBV12-2 is deemed a pseudogene. The CDR3 has 16 residues. The CDR3 sequence: CASRLATSEEDYGYTF. CDR3 DNA sequence: TGTGCAAGTCGCTTAGCAACATCTGAGGAGGACTATGGCTACACCTTC.

The chain couples TRBV6-5 to TRBJ2-2, with TRBD2 matching 11 bases. Germline CDR1 and CDR2: MNHEY and SVGAGI. Germline trimming cut 4 bases from V and 3 bases from J; bases unmatched to any gene: 1. The length of the CDR3 is 15 residues. For the CDR3, the DNA is TGTGCCAGCAGTTTAGCGGGGGGGTACACCGGGGAGCTGTTTTTT. This codes for CASSLAGGYTGELFF.

The J gene is TRBJ1-1, the V gene TRBV11-3, with D unresolved. This CDR3 has 13 residues. Germline loops: CDR1 SGHNT, CDR2 YENEEA. V was clipped by 5 bases and J by 0 bases, with 7 bases between them. The CDR3, as DNA: TGTGCCAGCAGCCAGGCAATGAACACTGAAGCTTTCTTT. Translating it yields CASSQAMNTEAFF.

The genes are TRBV14 and TRBJ2-2; D is undetermined. V was shortened by 1 base and J by 7 bases, with 7 bases between the two germline ends. CDR1 is SGHDN, CDR2 FVKESK, per germline. The CDR3 covers 13 residues. Here the CDR3 reads CASSQVLDGELFF. The CDR3 DNA is TGTGCCAGCAGCCAAGTCTTGGACGGGGAGCTGTTTTTT.

As regards this clone: The junction differs from germline at one of its ends, possibly a read error. The V gene is TRBV7-2, the J gene TRBJ2-7, with 7 nucleotides matching TRBD2. The CDR3 contains 14 residues. Germline lookup yields CDR1 SGHTA and CDR2 FQGNSA. CDR3 DNA sequence: TGTGCCAGCAGCCTAGCGGCAAAACCCTACGAGCAGTACTTC. Translation gives CASSLAAKPYEQYF.